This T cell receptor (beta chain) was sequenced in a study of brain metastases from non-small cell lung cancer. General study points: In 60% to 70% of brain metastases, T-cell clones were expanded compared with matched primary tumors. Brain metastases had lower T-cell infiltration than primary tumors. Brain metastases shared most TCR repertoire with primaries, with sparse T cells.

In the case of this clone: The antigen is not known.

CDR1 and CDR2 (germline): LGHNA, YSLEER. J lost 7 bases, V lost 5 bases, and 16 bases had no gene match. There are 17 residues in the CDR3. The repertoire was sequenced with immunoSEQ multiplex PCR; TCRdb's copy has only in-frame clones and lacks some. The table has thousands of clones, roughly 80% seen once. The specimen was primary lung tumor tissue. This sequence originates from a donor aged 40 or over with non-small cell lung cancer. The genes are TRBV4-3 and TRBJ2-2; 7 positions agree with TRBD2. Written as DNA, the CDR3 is TGCGCCAGCAGCACCGGACTAGAGGCTTTAAAAAGCGGGGAGCTGTTTTTT. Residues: CASSTGLEALKSGELFF.